The 8 T cell receptor beta chains below all came from one sample that was sequenced in a study of blood T cell repertoires in COVID-19. Using immunoSEQ multiplex PCR, the repertoire was profiled, and TCRdb retains in-frame clones only, with some absent. The sample holds some 140,000 clones, roughly 77% seen once. The sample consisted of peripheral blood. The receptors shown here come from a woman aged 70-85 years with COVID-19, enrolled during active disease.

The chain couples TRBV11-2 to TRBJ1-2, with D possibly being TRBD1 (5 bases). The CDR3 length is 13 residues. V shed 5 bases and J shed 7 bases, with 14 bases lying between them. Germline values: CDR1 SGHAT, CDR2 FQNNGV. DNA for the CDR3: TGTGCCAGCAGCCTCCCGGGGAGGGGTGGCTACACCTTC. Translated: CASSLPGRGGYTF.

This clone was observed once. The V gene is TRBV7-9, the J gene TRBJ1-1; TRBD1 might be the D (5 bases). The germline gives CDR1 SEHNR, CDR2 FQNEAQ (reference sequence). The CDR3 runs to 11 residues. V was cut by 5 bases and J by 6 bases, with 7 bases left in between. CDR3 loop: CASSPGPEAFF. The DNA of the CDR3 is TGTGCCAGCAGCCCAGGGCCTGAAGCTTTCTTT.

This chain uses TRBV18 with TRBJ2-5, with a tentative D call TRBD1 (5 bases). Between the trimmed V and J ends, which lost 6 bases and 2 bases, there was a span of 10 bases. The CDR3 has 13 residues. CDR1 is KGHSH, CDR2 LQKENI, per germline. CDR3 nucleotides: TGTGCCAGCTCCCCAGGGCTGCAAGAGACCCAGTACTTC. Amino acids: CASSPGLQETQYF.

The V and J genes are TRBV9 and TRBJ1-3, with D maybe TRBD1 (6 bases). Trimming stripped 3 bases from V and 0 bases from J, with 16 bases between. This CDR3 spans 17 amino acids. Looked up from germline, CDR1 is SGDLS and CDR2 is YYNGEE. The DNA of the CDR3 is TGTGCCAGCAGCGAGACACAGGGATCGGTCTCTGGAAACACCATATATTTT. It specifies CASSETQGSVSGNTIYF.

The chain is built from TRBV5-1 and TRBJ1-2, with D unresolved. The CDR3 sequence is 15 residues long. Between the trimmed V and J ends, which lost 0 bases and 3 bases, there was a span of 12 bases. Looked up from germline, CDR1 is SGHRS and CDR2 is YFSETQ. DNA for the CDR3: TGCGCCAGCAGCTTGGGTGCAGGATTGGACTATGGCTACACCTTC. Its protein product is CASSLGAGLDYGYTF.

This clone showed up just a few times. The chain uses TRBV11-2 and TRBJ2-3; 8 nucleotides line up with TRBD1. The CDR3 totals 15 residues. The V segment lost 8 bases and the J segment 5 bases; nucleotides outside the gene matches: 12. CDR1 SGHAT and CDR2 FQNNGV come from the germline V gene. CDR3 DNA sequence: TGTGCCAGCGCCGAGCAGGGGGCGCCTGGAGATACGCAGTATTTT. Its translation is CASAEQGAPGDTQYF. The full variable domain, completed using reference TRBV11-2 and TRBJ2-3, is EAGVAQSPRYKIIEKRQSVAFWCNPISGHATLYWYQQILGQGPKLLIQFQNNGVVDDSQLPKDRFSAERLKGVDSTLKIQPAKLEDSAVYLCASAEQGAPGDTQYFGPGTRLTVL.

The rearrangement uses TRBV20-1 and TRBJ2-3; D is ambiguous. The CDR3 sequence is 12 residues long. Germline CDR1 DFQATT, CDR2 SNEGSKA (reference sequence). V dropped 3 bases and J dropped 3 bases, with 7 bases sitting between them. The CDR3 DNA reads as TGCAGTGCTAGTCCCGTTACAGATACGCAGTATTTT. The encoded protein is CSASPVTDTQYF.

This chain connects TRBV7-2 to TRBJ1-6; D unresolved. This CDR3 spans 12 amino acids. Germline V gene sequence: CDR1 SGHTA, CDR2 FQGNSA. V was shortened by 5 bases and J by 9 bases, with 8 bases between the two germline ends. The CDR3 nucleotides read TGTGCCAGCAGCCGCGCGAGTTCACCCCTCCACTTT. Translating gives CASSRASSPLHF. Variable domain in full (rest from reference TRBV7-2 and TRBJ1-6): GAGVSQSPSNKVTEKGKDVELRCDPISGHTALYWYRQSLGQGLEFLIYFQGNSAPDKSGLPSDRFSAERTGGSVSTLTIQRTQQEDSAVYLCASSRASSPLHFGNGTRLTVT.